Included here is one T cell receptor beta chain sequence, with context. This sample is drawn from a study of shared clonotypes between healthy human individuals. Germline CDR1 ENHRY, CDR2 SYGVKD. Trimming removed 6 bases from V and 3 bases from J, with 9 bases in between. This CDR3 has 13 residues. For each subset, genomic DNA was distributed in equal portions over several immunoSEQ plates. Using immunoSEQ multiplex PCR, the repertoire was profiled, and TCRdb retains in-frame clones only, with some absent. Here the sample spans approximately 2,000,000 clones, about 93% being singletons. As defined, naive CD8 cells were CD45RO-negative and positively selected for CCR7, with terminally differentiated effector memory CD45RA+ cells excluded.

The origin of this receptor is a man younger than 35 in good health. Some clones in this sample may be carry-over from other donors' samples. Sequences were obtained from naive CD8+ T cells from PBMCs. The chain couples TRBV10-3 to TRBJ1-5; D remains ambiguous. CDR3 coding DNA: TGTGCCATCAGAATGGGTCCCAATCAGCCCCAGCATTTT. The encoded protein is CAIRMGPNQPQHF.